This T cell receptor beta chain was retrieved from a study of cytomegalovirus exposure and HLA in healthy donors (dated by TCRdb to about 2017). Turning to the overall study: In an earlier analysis of 587 of the donors, about 260 Gb of sequence data and 120 million or so unique TCR beta sequences from about 179 million T cells were reported. Roughly 310 gigabases of sequencing data and roughly 90 million unique TCR sequences were included in an early release covering about 620 HLA-typed donors. Among the roughly 400 genotyped donors, roughly 80% belonged to the genetic ancestry cluster associated with self-reported Caucasian donors. The study was designed to test whether signatures of past pathogen exposure could be identified by cataloging public T cell receptors. Using immunosequencing, the study profiled T cell repertoires from 666 subjects and related those repertoires to cytomegalovirus serostatus. Along with the approximately 700-subject first cohort, a separate validation cohort of over a hundred different subjects was used. The study combined high-throughput TCR immunosequencing, statistical association of individual TCRs with disease status, and machine learning to predict cytomegalovirus infection status. A later analysis re-analyzed previously published TCR beta repertoires from approximately 700 donors and added high-resolution HLA genotyping to study TCR occurrence patterns. The later analysis used no new phenotypic data to find candidate immune exposures, relying instead on TCR beta sequences and their occurrence across donors. An earlier analysis of 587 of the donors applied high-throughput TCR beta sequencing to assess whether each TCR beta V gene segment acted as functional or pseudogenic. Donor age, sex, ethnicity and CMV serostatus were compiled alongside the repertoire data. In a later genetic analysis, genome-wide SNP genotypes for about 55% of the roughly 670 donors were used, and that subset was treated as a discovery cohort. All discovery cohort repertoires had been generated using a single sequencing platform. Class I and class II HLA loci were covered by the typing at four-digit resolution. Typing coverage varied by locus: roughly 620-640 donors for A, B, C, DRB1 and DQB1; around 560 for DQA1; over 600 for DPA1; about 450 for DPB1. Several DR-DQ haplotypes were handled as single units for association and clustering, since linkage in the cohort was strong. Among roughly 370 genotyped donors of the cohort, an average of 235,054 unique TCR beta nucleotide sequences were sequenced per donor, roughly 20% of them non-productive.

Details on this clone: Its recognized antigen is unknown. Per-base qualities were not stored, and no clone one base away is much larger.

CDR1 is given as MNHNS and CDR2 as SASEGT, both from the germline V gene. The CDR3 holds 15 amino acids from the cysteine to the phenylalanine. The DNA shown is the 45-base CDR3, in frame from base 1. Trimming costs V 2 bases and J 1 base, and their ends lie 11 bases apart. General findings and caveats noted by the study authors: According to a later analysis, TCR association rates differed among HLA loci, with DRB1 alleles showing the most associated TCRs and HLA-C alleles showing the fewest. According to a later genetic analysis, donors in an Asian-associated ancestry cluster had fewer N-insertions in productive TCRs than the approximately 690-donor mean. Compared with equally common non-associated chains, HLA-associated TCR beta chains in a later analysis were more clonally expanded and had lower generation probabilities. In a later analysis, more than 15,000 TCR beta sequences were associated with specific HLA alleles at a false discovery rate of 0.05. A further reported finding was that TCR beta sequences accurately predicted the HLA-A and HLA-B alleles for most subjects in the first cohort. Across donors, most TCR sequences were observed very rarely, whereas some public TCRs were present in many individuals. A total of roughly 160 TCR beta chains were listed by the study as associated with cytomegalovirus. Some IMGT-functional V segments, including TRBV6-2 and TRBV6-3, could not be distinguished by the 87-base-pair reads and were therefore excluded. Because HLA typing was unavailable for some donors at each locus, only the typed subset was used in association tests. The presence/absence analyses assumed that sequencing depth was roughly uniform across donors, and that assumption may not be true. For the cohort, immune exposure information was limited to CMV serostatus. In an earlier analysis of over 550 of the donors, most TCR beta V segments were observed in productive rearrangements about 90% or about 30% of the time, broadly matching IMGT annotations. It was suggested by the authors that the approach could potentially be generalized to other disease states and immunological phenotypes. In this cohort, only TCR beta chains were sequenced, and detectable features were limited by the absence of alpha or paired-chain data. A cluster of highly shared sequence variants was judged likely to be a technical artifact of the sequencing pipeline. Assigning TCR associations to individual alleles was difficult when HLA alleles, especially DR and DQ, strongly co-occurred. Cytomegalovirus status was reported to be diagnosed by the classifier with high specificity and sensitivity in both the original and validation cohorts. A later analysis found that most CMV-associated TCR beta chains appeared HLA-restricted, with HLA associations seemingly driven largely by CMV exposure. Because counts were too low, 15 to 20 rarely observed V segments, including chromosome 9 orphons, were excluded from the earlier analysis of 500 to 700 of the donors. A few of the identified cytomegalovirus-associated TCR beta chains were confirmed in vitro to be specific for cytomegalovirus antigens. Linkage disequilibrium might explain the correlated functional status among segregating V segments, but an unknown experimental factor could not be excluded. In a later analysis, several top co-occurrence clusters were reported to appear linked to parvovirus B19, influenza, CMV and Epstein-Barr virus. A later genetic analysis associated a missense DCLRE1C variant with V-gene and J-gene trimming of TCR beta chains, and an independent cohort replicated the association.

In total, about 650 healthy bone marrow donors made up the cohort. At the time of sampling, every cohort member was nominally healthy, though immune exposures that went unrecorded were likely present. The donor tested CMV seronegative, placing the donor among the 352 seronegative members of the cohort. Every donor gave a peripheral blood sample, and the peripheral blood mononuclear cells from that sample were used for TCR beta sequencing. Genomic DNA extraction from the blood cell samples was performed with the Qiagen DNeasy Blood Extraction Kit. The library was obtained by the immunoSEQ multiplex PCR assay. For the multiplex PCR, a mixture combining 60 forward primers for TCR Vbeta segments and 13 reverse primers for TCR Jbeta segments was used. The CDR3 region of rearranged TCR beta genes was amplified from genomic DNA by a multiplex PCR assay. Amplified TCR beta libraries were sequenced as 87-base-pair reads on the Illumina HiSeq System. As for the original processing: A later analysis counted approximately 74 million unique TCR beta chains across the 650 to 800 repertoires, and roughly 11 million of these chains were shared by at least two donors. Raw reads were error-corrected and collapsed into unique sequences by a nearest-neighbor algorithm in which closely related sequences were merged to remove PCR and sequencing errors. V, D and J gene segments were assigned by aligning CDR3 sequences to IMGT reference sequences. Each retained sequence needed at least a six-nucleotide match to both a V gene segment and a J gene segment. A rearrangement counted as productive if the CDR3 had no stop codons and remained in frame with V and J, and every other rearrangement counted as non-productive. CDR3 was defined by IMGT convention, running from the second conserved V-encoded cysteine to the conserved J-encoded phenylalanine. The earlier analysis of fewer than 750 of the donors excluded sequences that lacked an unambiguous match to a single V gene segment. In an earlier analysis of approximately 550 of the donors, V segments were called functional above 56.7% productive rearrangements and were called segregating when the between-donor standard deviation exceeded 5%. A statistical classification framework was developed to diagnose cytomegalovirus status using the catalog of TCR beta chain sequences. In a later analysis, V and J genes were assigned by comparing TCR nucleotide sequences against IMGT/GENE-DB human TR gene sequences. A later analysis assigned CDR3 sequences and most-parsimonious VDJ recombination scenarios with the TCRdist pipeline. A later analysis defined each TCR beta chain by its CDR3 amino acid sequence plus V-gene family, and excluded reads lacking a unique V-gene family. In a later analysis, 500 to 650 highly shared, low-generation-probability nucleotide sequences were removed to address suspected cross-contamination and a sequencing artifact. In a later analysis, a clonal expansion index for each public chain was calculated from normalized within-repertoire ranks of inferred template counts. A later analysis computed generation probabilities with a VDJ recombination model fitted to out-of-frame rearrangements, and checked the results against IGoR. A later analysis scored TCR-TCR, TCR-HLA and TCR-CMV co-occurrence with hypergeometric tests, applying a repertoire-size bias correction to TCR pairs. To estimate false discovery rates, a later analysis permuted the HLA or CMV assignments 20 times. In a later analysis, co-occurring TCRs were grouped with DBSCAN, and TCRdist sequence similarity was added when clustering was performed within HLA-allele-positive subsets. For co-occurrence clustering, repertoires with fewer than 30,000 or more than 120,000 public chains were excluded, along with five repertoires with anomalous nucleotide sharing. In its TCRdb copy, this immuneACCESS table keeps in-frame sequences only and misses some clones. Where compared with another copy, unresolved V genes explain less than half of these, and the others have no known cause. Clone size and V and J calls were adopted from that table, with D and trimming inferred from the DNA. In all, the sample holds roughly 140,000 clones, and 65% to 80% of those were seen once. The ten top clones hold about 1.5% of the sample.

The chain uses TRBV6-1 and TRBJ1-1; TRBD1 might be the D gene, on 6 matching bases. The sample taken for sequencing was PBMCs. The receptor was derived from a young woman in good health and CMV-seronegative. The CDR3 protein is CASSEQGPSNTEAFF. The sequenced DNA is TGTGCCAGCAGTGAACAGGGGCCTTCGAACACTGAAGCTTTCTTT.